Listed below are T cell receptor beta chains from one sample, sequenced in a study of blood T cell repertoires in COVID-19. TCRdb's table, derived via immunoSEQ multiplex PCR, lists solely in-frame clones and lacks some. Among tens of thousands of clones listed, approximately 88% were seen once. Specimen: peripheral blood. The receptors shown here come from a human donor in a cohort sampled during active COVID-19. CDR3s leave out the opening cysteine and the closing phenylalanine or tryptophan.

V: TRBV28; J: TRBJ2-2; CDR3: ASGRQGLGGELF
V: TRBV30; J: TRBJ1-1; CDR3: AWSVRRGLNTEAF
V: TRBV6-5; J: TRBJ2-1; CDR3: ASSPRRESYNEQF
V: TRBV6-1; J: TRBJ2-2; CDR3: ASSERSVAGGRANTGELF
V: TRBV7-2; J: TRBJ1-1; CDR3: ASSRGPGNTEAF
V: TRBV7-3; J: TRBJ2-3; CDR3: ASSLKRGGGPTDTQY
V: TRBV3-1/TRBV3-2; J: TRBJ1-1; CDR3: ASSQDSAGPGTEAF
V: TRBV6-5; J: TRBJ2-7; CDR3: ASRFRSGGAGEQY
V: TRBV24-1; J: TRBJ2-3; CDR3: ATSEDLAGGPSDTDTQY
V: TRBV7-9; J: TRBJ1-5; CDR3: ASSQDKNQPQH
V: TRBV7-9; J: TRBJ2-7; CDR3: ASGLLAGGVYEQY
V: TRBV2; J: TRBJ2-7; CDR3: ASRLGTAQGYEQY
V: TRBV18; J: TRBJ2-2; CDR3: ASSPPRLGSAGELF
V: TRBV7-6; J: TRBJ2-1; CDR3: ASREAGGRYNEQF
V: TRBV4-1; J: TRBJ2-2; CDR3: ASSQERGQNTGELF
V: TRBV9; J: TRBJ2-1; CDR3: ASSVRWELNNEQF
V: TRBV3-1/TRBV3-2; J: TRBJ2-1; CDR3: ASSQAWAGGNNEQF
V: TRBV6-2/TRBV6-3; J: TRBJ2-1; CDR3: ASSNSGGRGNEQF
V: TRBV28; J: TRBJ2-7; CDR3: ASSPSARADLSYEQY
V: TRBV5-4; J: TRBJ1-2; CDR3: ASSLSGQGIYGYT
V: TRBV18; J: TRBJ2-7; CDR3: ASSPSQDGYEQY
V: TRBV28; J: TRBJ1-3; CDR3: ASSLGATGVGNTIY
V: TRBV10-1; J: TRBJ1-5; CDR3: ASSEQVGGPQH
V: TRBV7-8; J: TRBJ1-3; CDR3: ASSPNRGSGNTIY
V: TRBV24-1; J: TRBJ2-5; CDR3: ATGQGQGLKETQY
V: TRBV5-8; J: TRBJ2-1; CDR3: ASSLKWLAGRRNEQF
V: TRBV19; J: TRBJ1-5; CDR3: ATSLGNQPQH
V: TRBV27; J: TRBJ2-1; CDR3: ASSLRRGGPNEQF
V: TRBV28; J: TRBJ2-1; CDR3: ASTLAGAPYNEQF
V: TRBV28; J: TRBJ2-5; CDR3: ASSLGAQETQY
V: TRBV27; J: TRBJ2-7; CDR3: ASSSGLSYEQY
V: TRBV6-5; J: TRBJ2-7; CDR3: ASSSRRDEQY
V: TRBV27; J: TRBJ2-4; CDR3: ASSRGWGSRGNIQY